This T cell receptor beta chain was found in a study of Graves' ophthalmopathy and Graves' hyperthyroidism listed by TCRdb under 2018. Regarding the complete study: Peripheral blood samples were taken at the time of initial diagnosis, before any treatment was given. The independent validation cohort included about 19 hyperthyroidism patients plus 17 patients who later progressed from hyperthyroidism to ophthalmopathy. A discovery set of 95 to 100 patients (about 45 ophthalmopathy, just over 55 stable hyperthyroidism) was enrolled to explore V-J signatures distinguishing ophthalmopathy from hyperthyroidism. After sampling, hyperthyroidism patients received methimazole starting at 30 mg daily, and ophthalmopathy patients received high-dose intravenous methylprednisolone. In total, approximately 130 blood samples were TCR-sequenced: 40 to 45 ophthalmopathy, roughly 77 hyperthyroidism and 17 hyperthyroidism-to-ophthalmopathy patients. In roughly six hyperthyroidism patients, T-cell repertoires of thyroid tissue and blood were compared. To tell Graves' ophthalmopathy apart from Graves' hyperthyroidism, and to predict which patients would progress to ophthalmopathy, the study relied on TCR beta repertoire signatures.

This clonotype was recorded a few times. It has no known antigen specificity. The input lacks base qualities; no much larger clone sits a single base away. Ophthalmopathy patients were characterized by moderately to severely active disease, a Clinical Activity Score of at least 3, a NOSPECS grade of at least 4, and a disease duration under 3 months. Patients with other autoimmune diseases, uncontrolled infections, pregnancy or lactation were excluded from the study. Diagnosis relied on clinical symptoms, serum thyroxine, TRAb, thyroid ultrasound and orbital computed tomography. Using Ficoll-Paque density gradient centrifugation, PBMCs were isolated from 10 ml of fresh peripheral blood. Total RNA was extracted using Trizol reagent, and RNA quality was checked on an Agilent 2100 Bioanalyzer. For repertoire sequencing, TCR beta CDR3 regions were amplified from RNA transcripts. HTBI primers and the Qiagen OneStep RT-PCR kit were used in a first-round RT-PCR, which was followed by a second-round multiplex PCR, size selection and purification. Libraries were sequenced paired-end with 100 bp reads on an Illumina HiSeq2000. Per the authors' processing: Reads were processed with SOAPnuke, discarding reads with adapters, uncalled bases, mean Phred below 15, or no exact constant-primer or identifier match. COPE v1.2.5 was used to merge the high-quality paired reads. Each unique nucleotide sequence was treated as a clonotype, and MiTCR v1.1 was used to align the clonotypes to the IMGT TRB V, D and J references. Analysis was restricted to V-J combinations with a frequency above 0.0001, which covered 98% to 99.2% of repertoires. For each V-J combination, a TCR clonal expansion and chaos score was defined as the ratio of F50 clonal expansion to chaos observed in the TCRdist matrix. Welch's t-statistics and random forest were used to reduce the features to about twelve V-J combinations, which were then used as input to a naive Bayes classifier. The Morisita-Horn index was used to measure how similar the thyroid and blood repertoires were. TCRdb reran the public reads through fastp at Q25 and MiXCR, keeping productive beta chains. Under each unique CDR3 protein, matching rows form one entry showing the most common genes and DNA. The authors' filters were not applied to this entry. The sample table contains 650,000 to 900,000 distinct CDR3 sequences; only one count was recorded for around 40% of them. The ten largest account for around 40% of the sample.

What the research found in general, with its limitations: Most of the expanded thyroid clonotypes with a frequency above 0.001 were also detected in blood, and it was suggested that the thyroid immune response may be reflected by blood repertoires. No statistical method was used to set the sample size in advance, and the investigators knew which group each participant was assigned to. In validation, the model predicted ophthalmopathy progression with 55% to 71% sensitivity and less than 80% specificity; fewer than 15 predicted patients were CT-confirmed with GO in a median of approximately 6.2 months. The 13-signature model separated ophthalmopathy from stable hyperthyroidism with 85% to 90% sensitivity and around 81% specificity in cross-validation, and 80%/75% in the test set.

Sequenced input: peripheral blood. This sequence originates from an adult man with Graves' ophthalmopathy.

The CDR3 in this case is CASSFSGISYEQYF. The base sequence is TGTGCCAGCAGTTTCTCTGGGATCTCCTACGAGCAGTACTTC. This chain joins TRBV12-3 or TRBV12-4 to TRBJ2-7, with the D gene not clear enough to name. From the cysteine through the phenylalanine, the CDR3 covers 14 amino acids. Only the CDR3 portion is preserved as DNA: 42 bases, with reading frame beginning at the first base. The germline ends are 9 bases apart after V is trimmed by 3 bases and J by 0 bases.